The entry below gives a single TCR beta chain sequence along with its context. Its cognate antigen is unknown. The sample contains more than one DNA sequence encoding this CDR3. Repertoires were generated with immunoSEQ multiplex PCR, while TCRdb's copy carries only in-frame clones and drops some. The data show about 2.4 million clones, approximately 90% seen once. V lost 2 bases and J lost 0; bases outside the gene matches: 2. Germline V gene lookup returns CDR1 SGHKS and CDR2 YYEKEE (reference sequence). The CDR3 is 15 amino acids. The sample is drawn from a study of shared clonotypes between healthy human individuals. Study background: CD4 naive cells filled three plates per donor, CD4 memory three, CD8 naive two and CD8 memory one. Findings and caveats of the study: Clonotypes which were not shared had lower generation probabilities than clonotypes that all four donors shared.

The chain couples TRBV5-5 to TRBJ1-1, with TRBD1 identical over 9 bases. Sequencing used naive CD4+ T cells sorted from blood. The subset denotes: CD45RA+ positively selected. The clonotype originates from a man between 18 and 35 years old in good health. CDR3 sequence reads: CASSFGQGLNTEAFF. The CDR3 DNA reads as TGTGCCAGCAGCTTCGGACAGGGGTTGAACACTGAAGCTTTCTTT.